The 17 T cell receptor beta chains given below trace back to one sample, sequenced in a study of PD-L1 blockade in urothelial cancer (dated by TCRdb to between 2016 and 2019). Library preparation employed the immunoSEQ multiplex PCR assay. In its TCRdb copy, this immuneACCESS table keeps in-frame sequences only and misses some clones. Where compared with another copy, unresolved V genes explain less than half of these, and the others have no known cause. Across this sample there are 40,000 to 55,000 clones, with over 70% seen only once. 5% to 6% of the sample goes to the ten largest clones. The sample consisted of PBMCs, taken around atezolizumab (anti-PD-L1) treatment. Receptors originate from a man between 35 and 55 years old with urothelial cancer.

This chain joins TRBV11-3 and TRBJ2-1, with a tentative D call TRBD2 (5 bases). Germline lookup yields CDR1 SGHNT and CDR2 YENEEA. Trimming left V 3 bases short and J 6 bases short, with 12 bases between. There are 14 residues in the CDR3. CDR3 sequence reads: CASSFTGRGNEQFF. CDR3 coding DNA: TGTGCCAGCAGCTTTACGGGGAGAGGCAATGAGCAGTTCTTC.

This rearrangement joins TRBV2 to TRBJ1-2, with 8 bases fitting TRBD1. Germline V gene lookup returns CDR1 SNHLY and CDR2 FYNNEI. CDR3 size: 12 residues. Trimming took 8 bases from V and 8 from J; bases not matched to a gene: 7. In nucleotides, the CDR3 is TGTGCCAGCCTCCGGGACAGGTACGGCTACACCTTC. Translated, it gives CASLRDRYGYTF.

The chain uses TRBV5-1 and TRBJ1-4; no firm D call. CDR1 is SGHRS, CDR2 YFSETQ, per germline. Trimming took 0 bases from V and 6 from J, leaving 6 bases between them. The CDR3 contains 13 residues. CDR3 nucleotide sequence: TGCGCCAGCAGCTTGGGACGGGATGAAAAACTGTTTTTT. Translation: CASSLGRDEKLFF.

The CDR3 DNA is TGTGCCAGCAGCTTTAAGGGGAAGTCTGGCTACACCTTC. Protein product: CASSFKGKSGYTF. The chain combines TRBV5-6 with TRBJ1-2; tentative D call: TRBD1 (5 bases). CDR3 length: 13 residues. Germline-derived CDR1 and CDR2 are SGHDT and YYEEEE. The germline V and J ends were trimmed by 2 bases and 7 bases, with 12 bases remaining between them. Drawing the rest from reference TRBV5-6 and TRBJ1-2, the complete variable domain is DAGVTQSPTHLIKTRGQQVTLRCSPKSGHDTVSWYQQALGQGPQFIFQYYEEEERQRGNFPDRFSGHQFPNYSSELNVNALLLGDSALYLCASSFKGKSGYTFGSGTRLTVV.

The V call is TRBV5-1, the J call TRBJ1-1; D is ambiguous. The CDR3 loop spans 15 amino acids. Germline V gene data show CDR1 as SGHRS and CDR2 as YFSETQ. Trimming took 4 bases from V and 4 from J, leaving 17 bases between them. The CDR3 sequence is CASSPGRTGITEAFF. The CDR3 DNA sequence: TGCGCCAGCAGCCCCGGGCGGACCGGGATCACTGAAGCTTTCTTT.

The V gene is TRBV28, the J gene TRBJ2-1; the D gene is possibly TRBD2 (6 bases). CDR3 length: 18 residues. Trimming left V 7 bases short and J 5 bases short, with 27 bases between. Germline V gene data show CDR1 as MDHEN and CDR2 as SYDVKM. In DNA, the CDR3 is TGTGCCAGCACCTTCCCTCTTCCGGGCGGGGTTGACCACAATGAGCAGTTCTTC. It yields the protein CASTFPLPGGVDHNEQFF.

This chain links TRBV19 with TRBJ2-1; 7 bases match TRBD2. The CDR3 spans 14 residues. Looked up from germline, CDR1 is LNHDA and CDR2 is SQIVND (reference sequence). V trimming: 7 bases; J trimming: 6 bases; junction bases outside the gene matches: 9. CDR3: CASTGLGGSNEQFF. CDR3 DNA: TGTGCCAGTACTGGACTAGGTGGTTCCAATGAGCAGTTCTTC.

The chain uses TRBV7-9 and TRBJ1-4; D gene ambiguous. Germline-derived CDR1 and CDR2 are SEHNR and FQNEAQ (reference sequence). This CDR3 spans 12 amino acids. V was shortened by 5 bases and J by 11 bases, with 12 bases between the two germline ends. This CDR3 is CASSDGGGKLFF. The CDR3 DNA reads TGTGCCAGCAGCGACGGCGGAGGCAAACTGTTTTTT.

In its sample, this clone was seen once. The genes are TRBV7-9 and TRBJ2-3; no clear D gene. CDR1 SEHNR and CDR2 FQNEAQ come from the germline V gene (reference sequence). This CDR3 contains 12 residues. V lost 3 bases to trimming and J lost 5 bases, with 6 bases between them. The CDR3 bases are TGTGCCAGCAGCTTTTCGGTAGATACGCAGTATTTT. It yields the protein CASSFSVDTQYF.

A few counts support this clone. This chain uses TRBV30 with TRBJ2-5; TRBD2 matches 13 bases. The germline V gene encodes CDR1 GTSNPN and CDR2 SVGIG (reference sequence). V shed 1 base, J shed 3 bases, and the junction held 2 bases outside the gene matches. The CDR3 spans 15 residues. The CDR3 region is CAWSELAGGKETQYF. The CDR3 DNA reads as TGTGCCTGGAGTGAACTAGCGGGAGGGAAAGAGACCCAGTACTTC. Combining the CDR3 with reference TRBV30 and TRBJ2-5 gives the whole variable domain SQTIHQWPATLVQPVGSPLSLECTVEGTSNPNLYWYRQAAGRGLQLLFYSVGIGQISSEVPQNLSASRPQDRQFILSSKKLLLSDSGFYLCAWSELAGGKETQYFGPGTRLLVL.

The chain couples TRBV29-1 to TRBJ2-3; D is unclear. The V end was cut by 0 bases, the J end by 5 bases, with 3 bases between. This CDR3 is 11 amino acids long. Germline V CDR1 and CDR2: SQVTM, ANQGSEA. The CDR3 loop is CSVEDLDTQYF. CDR3 sequence (DNA): TGCAGCGTTGAAGATCTAGATACGCAGTATTTT.

This clone was observed a handful of times. CDR3 sequence: CASSRRGRTGELFF. DNA of the CDR3: TGTGCCAGCAGCCGCAGGGGGCGCACCGGGGAGCTGTTTTTT. The V call is TRBV7-9, the J call TRBJ2-2; TRBD1 matches at 8 bases. Trimming took 5 bases from V and 4 from J; bases not matched to a gene: 3. CDR1 is SEHNR, CDR2 FQNEAQ, per germline (reference sequence). The CDR3 is 14 amino acids.

This chain joins TRBV29-1 and TRBJ2-1; possible D gene TRBD1, 5 bases. The CDR3 has 12 amino acids. V was cut by 5 bases and J by 4 bases, with 9 bases left in between. Germline V gene lookup returns CDR1 SQVTM and CDR2 ANQGSEA. CDR3 DNA: TGCAGCGTTACTCAGGGATACAATGAGCAGTTCTTC. Translation: CSVTQGYNEQFF.

The rearrangement uses TRBV29-1 and TRBJ2-3; 8 nucleotides line up with TRBD2. This CDR3 spans 12 amino acids. In germline, CDR1 is SQVTM, CDR2 ANQGSEA. The ends lost 5 bases at V and 6 bases at J; junction bases unmatched: 4. The CDR3 reads CSVPRGGDTQYF. The CDR3 bases are TGCAGCGTTCCACGGGGGGGTGATACGCAGTATTTT.

V is TRBV14 and J is TRBJ2-7, with TRBD1 matching over 7 bases. The trim removed 4 bases at V and 6 bases at J, leaving 15 bases unmatched. Germline V gene sequence: CDR1 SGHDN, CDR2 FVKESK. The CDR3 has 16 amino acids. The CDR3 nucleotides are TGTGCCAGCAGCCGGAAGGGGGCTCAAGGATTACGCGAGCAGTACTTC. Its translation is CASSRKGAQGLREQYF.

CDR3 nucleotide sequence: TGTGCCAGCAGCGGTAGCGGGAGCGGCACAGATACGCAGTATTTT. It codes for CASSGSGSGTDTQYF. V usage is TRBV9 and J usage is TRBJ2-3; 9 positions match TRBD2. Germline V gene lookup returns CDR1 SGDLS and CDR2 YYNGEE. CDR3 length: 15 amino acids. The ends lost 3 bases at V and 1 base at J; junction bases unmatched: 3.

This clone was seen a few times. V usage is TRBV2 and J usage is TRBJ1-5; TRBD1 aligns across 8 bases. Trimming removed 5 bases from V and 4 bases from J; junction bases left unmatched: 1. Germline CDR1 SNHLY, CDR2 FYNNEI. The CDR3 extends over 13 amino acids. CDR3 nucleotides: TGTGCCAGCAGTAGACAGGGGAATCAGCCCCAGCATTTT. This codes for CASSRQGNQPQHF.